Presented here are 2 T cell receptor beta chains from one specimen sequenced in a study of T cell responses to AZD1222 COVID-19 vaccine. TCRdb's table, derived via immunoSEQ multiplex PCR, lists solely in-frame clones and lacks some. The repertoire holds about 150,000 clones, with 88% as singletons. The sequences come from peripheral blood, collected 28 days after the second dose of the MenACWY control vaccine. The receptors originated from an adult who received the MenACWY meningococcal vaccine as a control.

The chain couples TRBV13 to TRBJ1-4; D is ambiguous. V was cut by 1 base and J by 8 bases, with 8 bases left in between. The CDR3 has 13 residues. The germline CDR1 and CDR2 sequences are PRHDT and FYEKMQ (reference sequence). The CDR3: CASSLEGGEKLFF. The CDR3 nucleotides are TGTGCCAGCAGCTTAGAAGGAGGCGAAAAACTGTTTTTT. The full variable domain, in which reference TRBV13 and TRBJ1-4 provide the parts outside the CDR3, is AAGVIQSPRHLIKEKRETATLKCYPIPRHDTVYWYQQGPGQDPQFLISFYEKMQSDKGSIPDRFSAQQFSDYHSELNMSSLELGDSALYFCASSLEGGEKLFFGSGTQLSVL.

As for this clone: Within the sample, other DNA sequences also encode this same CDR3. V and J are TRBV24-1 and TRBJ1-5, with D hard to call. V was pared by 4 bases and J by 5 bases, with 5 bases between. The germline CDR1 and CDR2 sequences are KGHDR and SFDVKD. This CDR3 comprises 12 residues. The chain's CDR3 is CATSDPDQPQHF. The CDR3 DNA follows: TGTGCCACCAGTGACCCAGATCAGCCCCAGCATTTT.